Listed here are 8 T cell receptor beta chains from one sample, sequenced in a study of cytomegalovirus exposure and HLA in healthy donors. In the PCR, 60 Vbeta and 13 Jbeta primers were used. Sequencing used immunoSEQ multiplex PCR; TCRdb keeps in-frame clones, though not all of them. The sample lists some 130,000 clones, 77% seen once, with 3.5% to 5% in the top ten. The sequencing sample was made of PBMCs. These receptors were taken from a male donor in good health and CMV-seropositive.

The CDR3 DNA reads as TGCGCCAGCAGCAAGCGGTCTGCGTGGGAGGGCACAGATACGCAGTATTTT. Amino acid sequence: CASSKRSAWEGTDTQYF. V is TRBV5-1 and J is TRBJ2-3, with D perhaps TRBD2 (6 bases). The CDR3 is made up of 17 amino acids. Per the germline V gene, CDR1 is SGHRS and CDR2 is YFSETQ. Trimming took off 4 bases at V and 1 base at J, with 19 bases between the two ends.

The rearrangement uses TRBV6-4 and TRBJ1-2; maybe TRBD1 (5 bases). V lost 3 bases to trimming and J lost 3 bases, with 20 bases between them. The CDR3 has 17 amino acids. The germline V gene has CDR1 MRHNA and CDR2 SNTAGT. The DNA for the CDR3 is TGTGCCAGCAGTGAAAGTCAGGTCATCGGAGGGGACTATGGCTACACCTTC. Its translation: CASSESQVIGGDYGYTF.

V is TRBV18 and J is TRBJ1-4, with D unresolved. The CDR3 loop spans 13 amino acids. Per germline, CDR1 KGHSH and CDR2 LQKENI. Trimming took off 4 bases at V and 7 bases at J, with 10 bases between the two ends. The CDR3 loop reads CASSLSTGEKLFF. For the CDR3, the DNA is TGTGCCAGCTCACTAAGCACTGGTGAAAAACTGTTTTTT.

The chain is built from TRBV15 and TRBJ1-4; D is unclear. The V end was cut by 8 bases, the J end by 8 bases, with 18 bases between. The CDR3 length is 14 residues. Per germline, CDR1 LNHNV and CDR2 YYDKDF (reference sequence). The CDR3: CATAVGDLREKLFF. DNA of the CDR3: TGTGCCACCGCCGTGGGCGATCTCCGGGAAAAACTGTTTTTT. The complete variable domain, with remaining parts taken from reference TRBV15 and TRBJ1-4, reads DAMVIQNPRYQVTQFGKPVTLSCSQTLNHNVMYWYQQKSSQAPKLLFHYYDKDFNNEADTPDNFQSRRPNTSFCFLDIRSPGLGDTAMYLCATAVGDLREKLFFGSGTQLSVL.

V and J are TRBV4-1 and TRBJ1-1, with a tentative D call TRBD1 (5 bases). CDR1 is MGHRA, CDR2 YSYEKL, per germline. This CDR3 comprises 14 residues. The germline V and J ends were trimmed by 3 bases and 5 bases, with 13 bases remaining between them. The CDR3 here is CASSQPGGNTEAFF. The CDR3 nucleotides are TGCGCCAGCAGCCAGCCGGGGGGTAATACTGAAGCTTTCTTT.

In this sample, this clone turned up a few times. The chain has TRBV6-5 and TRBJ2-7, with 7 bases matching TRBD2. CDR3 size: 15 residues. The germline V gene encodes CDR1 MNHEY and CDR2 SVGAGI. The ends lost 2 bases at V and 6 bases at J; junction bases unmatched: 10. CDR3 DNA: TGTGCCAGCAGTTACCAGGGAGGGAGACGGGGCGAGCAGTACTTC. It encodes CASSYQGGRRGEQYF.

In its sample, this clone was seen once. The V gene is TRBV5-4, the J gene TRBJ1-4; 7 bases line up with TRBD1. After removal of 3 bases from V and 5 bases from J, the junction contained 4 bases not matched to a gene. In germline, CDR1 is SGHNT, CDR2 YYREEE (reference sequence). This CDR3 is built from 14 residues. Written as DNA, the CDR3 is TGTGCCAGCAGCTCCCAGGGGGGAAATGAAAAACTGTTTTTT. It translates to CASSSQGGNEKLFF.

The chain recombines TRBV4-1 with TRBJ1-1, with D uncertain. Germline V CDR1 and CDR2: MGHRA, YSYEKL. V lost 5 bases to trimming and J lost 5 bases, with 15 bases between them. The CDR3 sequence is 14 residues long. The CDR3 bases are TGCGCCAGCAGCTTCACAGATAGACAAACTGAAGCTTTCTTT. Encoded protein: CASSFTDRQTEAFF.